This TCR beta chain was retrieved from a study of T cell repertoires in cytomegalovirus infection. The germline V and J ends were trimmed by 0 bases and 3 bases, with 10 bases remaining between them. The CDR3 loop spans 15 amino acids. Looked up from germline, CDR1 is SGHKS and CDR2 is YYEKEE (reference sequence). A single record per CDR3 protein comes from TCRdb applying MiXCR to the reads. The sample has about 770,000 distinct CDR3 sequences, roughly 29% seen once. The sample holds a few counts of this clonotype. Its antigen is still unknown. J is TRBJ1-5 and V is TRBV5-5; no definite D call. Material: cultured CD8+ T cells from PBMCs, obtained from culture after CMV antigen stimulation. The receptor was derived from a human donor in good health (CMV status not recorded). Some clones in this sample may be carry-over from other donors' samples. The CDR3 DNA is TGTGCCAGCAGCTTGGGTTTCCTTTCCAATCAGCCCCAGCATTTT. It specifies CASSLGFLSNQPQHF.